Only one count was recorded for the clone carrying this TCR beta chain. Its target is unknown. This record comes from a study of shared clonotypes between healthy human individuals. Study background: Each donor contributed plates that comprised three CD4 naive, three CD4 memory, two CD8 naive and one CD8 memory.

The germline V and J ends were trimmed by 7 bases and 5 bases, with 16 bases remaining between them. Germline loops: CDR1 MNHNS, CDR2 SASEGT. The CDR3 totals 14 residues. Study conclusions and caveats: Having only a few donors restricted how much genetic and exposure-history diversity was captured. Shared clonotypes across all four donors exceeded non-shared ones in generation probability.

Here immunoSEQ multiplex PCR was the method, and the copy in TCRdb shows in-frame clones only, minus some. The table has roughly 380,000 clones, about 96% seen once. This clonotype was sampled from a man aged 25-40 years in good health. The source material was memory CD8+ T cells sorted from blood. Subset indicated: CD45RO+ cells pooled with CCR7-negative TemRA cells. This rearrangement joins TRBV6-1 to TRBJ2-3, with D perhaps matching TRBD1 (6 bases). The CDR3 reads CASIRQAWGDTQYF. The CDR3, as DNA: TGTGCCAGCATCCGACAGGCATGGGGAGATACGCAGTATTTT.